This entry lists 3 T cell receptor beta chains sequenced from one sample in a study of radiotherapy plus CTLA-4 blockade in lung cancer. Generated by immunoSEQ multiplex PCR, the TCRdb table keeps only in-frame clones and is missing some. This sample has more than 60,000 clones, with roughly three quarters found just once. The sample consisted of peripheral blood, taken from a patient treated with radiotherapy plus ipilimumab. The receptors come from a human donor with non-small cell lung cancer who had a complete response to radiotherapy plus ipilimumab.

CDR3: CAWSAAGGSYEQYF. The DNA for the CDR3 is TGTGCCTGGAGCGCAGCCGGGGGATCCTACGAGCAGTACTTC. The rearrangement joins TRBV30 to TRBJ2-7, with a possible D match to TRBD2 (6 bases). CDR1 and CDR2 (germline): GTSNPN, SVGIG (reference sequence). V lost 3 bases and J 1 base, leaving 13 bases between the germline ends. The CDR3 contains 14 residues.

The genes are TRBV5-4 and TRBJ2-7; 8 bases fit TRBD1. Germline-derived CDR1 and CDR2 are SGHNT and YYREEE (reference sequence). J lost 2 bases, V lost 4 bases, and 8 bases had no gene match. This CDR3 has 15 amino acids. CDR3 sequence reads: CASSPTGGRAYEQYF. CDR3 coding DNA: TGTGCCAGCAGCCCCACAGGGGGAAGGGCCTACGAGCAGTACTTC.

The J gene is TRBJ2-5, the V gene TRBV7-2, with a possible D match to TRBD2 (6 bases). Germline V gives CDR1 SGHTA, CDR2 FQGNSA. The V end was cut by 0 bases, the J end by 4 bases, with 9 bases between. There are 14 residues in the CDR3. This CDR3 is CASSLAGRRETQYF. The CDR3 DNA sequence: TGTGCCAGCAGCTTAGCAGGGAGGCGAGAGACCCAGTACTTC.